The T cell receptor beta chain described here comes from a study of beta chain features in type 1 diabetes. Across the study: The samples had roughly 110,000,000 sorted cells examined in all. The study, taken as a whole, reports: Type 1 diabetes patients had TCRB CDR3s that were shorter (moderately but significantly so) in all four CD4+ subsets.

This CDR3 spans 15 amino acids. The germline V gene has CDR1 MNHEY and CDR2 SVGAGI. Germline trimming cut 2 bases from V and 0 bases from J; bases unmatched to any gene: 4. This clone came up a few times. Antigen specificity is unknown. Every bit of the isolated RNA underwent reverse transcription, so sequencing read expressed TCRB transcripts. Measured with immunoSEQ multiplex PCR; TCRdb has only the in-frame clones, and not every one. This sample has 310,000 or so clones, with approximately 16% found just once. The sequenced sample consisted of naive CD4+ T cells from blood. The source is a man between 18 and 35 years old with type 1 diabetes. This chain joins TRBV6-5 and TRBJ2-7; 7 positions match TRBD1. In nucleotides, the CDR3 is TGTGCCAGCAGTTACGTGCCAGGGGGCTCCTACGAGCAGTACTTC. It translates to CASSYVPGGSYEQYF.